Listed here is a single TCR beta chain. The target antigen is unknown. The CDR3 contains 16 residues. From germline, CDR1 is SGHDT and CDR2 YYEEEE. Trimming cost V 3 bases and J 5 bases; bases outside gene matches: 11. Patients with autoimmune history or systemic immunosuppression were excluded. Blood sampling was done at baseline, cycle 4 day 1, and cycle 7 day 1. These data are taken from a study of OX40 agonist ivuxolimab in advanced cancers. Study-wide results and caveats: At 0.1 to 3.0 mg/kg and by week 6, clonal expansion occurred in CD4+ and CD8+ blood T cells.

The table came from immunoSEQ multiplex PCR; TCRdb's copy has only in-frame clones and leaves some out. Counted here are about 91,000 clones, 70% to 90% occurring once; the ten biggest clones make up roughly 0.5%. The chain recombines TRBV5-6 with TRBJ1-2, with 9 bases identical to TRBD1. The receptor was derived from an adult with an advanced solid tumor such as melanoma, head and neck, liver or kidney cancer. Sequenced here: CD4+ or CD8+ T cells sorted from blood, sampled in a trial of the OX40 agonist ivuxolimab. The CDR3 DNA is TGTGCCAGCAGCTCCCGCGACAGGGGGACCCCATATGGCTACACCTTC. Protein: CASSSRDRGTPYGYTF.